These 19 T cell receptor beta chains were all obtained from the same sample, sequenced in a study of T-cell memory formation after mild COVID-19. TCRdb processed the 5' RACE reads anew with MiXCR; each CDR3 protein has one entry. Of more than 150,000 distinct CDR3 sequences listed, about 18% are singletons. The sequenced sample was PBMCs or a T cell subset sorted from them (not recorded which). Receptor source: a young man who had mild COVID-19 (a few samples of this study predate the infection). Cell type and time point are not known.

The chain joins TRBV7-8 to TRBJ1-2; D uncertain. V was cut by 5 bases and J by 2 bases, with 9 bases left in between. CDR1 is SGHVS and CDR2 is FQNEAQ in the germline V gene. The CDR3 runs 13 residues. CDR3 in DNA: TGTGCCAGCAGCCCGGACCCCAACTATGGCTACACCTTC. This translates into CASSPDPNYGYTF.

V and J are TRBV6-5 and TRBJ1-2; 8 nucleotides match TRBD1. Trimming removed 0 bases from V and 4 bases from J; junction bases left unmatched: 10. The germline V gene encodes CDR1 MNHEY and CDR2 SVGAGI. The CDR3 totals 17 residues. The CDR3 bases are TGTGCCAGCAGTTACTCGGGACAGGCGGCGGGATTCTATGGCTACACCTTC. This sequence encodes CASSYSGQAAGFYGYTF.

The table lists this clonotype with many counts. The chain's CDR3 is CASSLDLPGQGNEQFF. The CDR3 DNA follows: TGCGCCAGCAGCTTGGATTTACCGGGACAGGGAAATGAGCAGTTCTTC. The chain joins TRBV5-1 to TRBJ2-1; 9 positions match TRBD1. The CDR3 length is 16 residues. The germline gives CDR1 SGHRS, CDR2 YFSETQ. V trimming: 0 bases; J trimming: 7 bases; junction bases outside the gene matches: 8.

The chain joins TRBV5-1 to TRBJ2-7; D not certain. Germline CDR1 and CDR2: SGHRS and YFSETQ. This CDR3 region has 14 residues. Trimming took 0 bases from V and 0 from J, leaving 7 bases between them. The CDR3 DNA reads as TGCGCCAGCAGCTTGGGGGCAGGCTCCTACGAGCAGTACGTC. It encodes CASSLGAGSYEQYV.

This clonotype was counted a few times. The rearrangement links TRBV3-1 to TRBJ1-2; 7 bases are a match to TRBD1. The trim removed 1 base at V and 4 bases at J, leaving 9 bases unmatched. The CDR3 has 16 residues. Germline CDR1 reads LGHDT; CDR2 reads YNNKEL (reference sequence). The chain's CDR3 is CASSQGQGTALYGYTF. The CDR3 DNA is TGTGCCAGCAGCCAAGGGCAAGGGACAGCCCTCTATGGCTACACCTTC.

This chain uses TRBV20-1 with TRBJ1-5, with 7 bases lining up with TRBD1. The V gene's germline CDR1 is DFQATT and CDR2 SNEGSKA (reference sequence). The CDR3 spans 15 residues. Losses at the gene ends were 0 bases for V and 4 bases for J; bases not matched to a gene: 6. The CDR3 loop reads CSARDRRTGNQPQHF. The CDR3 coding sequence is TGCAGTGCTAGAGATCGGAGGACAGGAAATCAGCCCCAGCATTTT.

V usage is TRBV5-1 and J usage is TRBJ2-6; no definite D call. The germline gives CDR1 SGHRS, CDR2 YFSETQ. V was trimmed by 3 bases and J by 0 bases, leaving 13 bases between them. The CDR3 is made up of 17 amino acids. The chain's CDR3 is CASSYTTGPSGANVLTF. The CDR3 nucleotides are TGCGCCAGCAGCTACACCACGGGTCCCTCTGGGGCCAACGTCCTGACTTTC.

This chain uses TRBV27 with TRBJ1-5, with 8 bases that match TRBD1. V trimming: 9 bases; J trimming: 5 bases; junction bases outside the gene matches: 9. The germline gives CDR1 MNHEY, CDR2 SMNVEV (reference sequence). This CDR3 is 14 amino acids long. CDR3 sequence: CARKDRDRYQPQHF. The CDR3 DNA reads TGTGCCAGAAAGGACAGGGACCGTTATCAGCCCCAGCATTTT.

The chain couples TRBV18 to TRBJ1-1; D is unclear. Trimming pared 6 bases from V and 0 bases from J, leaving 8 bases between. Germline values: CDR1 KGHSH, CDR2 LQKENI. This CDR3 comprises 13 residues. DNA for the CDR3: TGTGCCAGCTCTCCGGACCTGAACACTGAAGCTTTCTTT. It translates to CASSPDLNTEAFF.

The CDR3 DNA sequence: TGTGCCAGCAGCGTAGGGTCGTACCAGCCCCAGCATTTT. Protein: CASSVGSYQPQHF. The V and J genes are TRBV9 and TRBJ1-5; D gene uncertain. The CDR3 covers 13 residues. CDR1 SGDLS and CDR2 YYNGEE come from the germline V gene. Trimming took 0 bases from V and 7 from J, leaving 8 bases between them.

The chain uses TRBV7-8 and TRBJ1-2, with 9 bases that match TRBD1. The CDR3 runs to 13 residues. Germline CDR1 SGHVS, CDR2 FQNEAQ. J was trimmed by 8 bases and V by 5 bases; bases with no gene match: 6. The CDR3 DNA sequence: TGTGCCAGCAGCCTTCGGACAGGGGTCGGCTACACCTTC. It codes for CASSLRTGVGYTF.

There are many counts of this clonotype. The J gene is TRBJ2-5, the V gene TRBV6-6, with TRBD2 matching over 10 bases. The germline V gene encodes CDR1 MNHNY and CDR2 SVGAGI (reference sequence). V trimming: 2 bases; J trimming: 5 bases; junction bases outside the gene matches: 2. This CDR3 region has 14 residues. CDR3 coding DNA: TGTGCCAGCAGTTACAGCGGGGGGGCGGAGACCCAGTACTTC. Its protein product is CASSYSGGAETQYF.

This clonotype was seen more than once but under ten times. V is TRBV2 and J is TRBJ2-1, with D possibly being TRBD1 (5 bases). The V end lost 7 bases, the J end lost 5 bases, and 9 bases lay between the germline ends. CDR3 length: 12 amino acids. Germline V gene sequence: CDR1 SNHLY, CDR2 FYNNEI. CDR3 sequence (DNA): TGTGCCAGCATACGGACAAACAATGAGCAGTTCTTC. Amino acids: CASIRTNNEQFF.

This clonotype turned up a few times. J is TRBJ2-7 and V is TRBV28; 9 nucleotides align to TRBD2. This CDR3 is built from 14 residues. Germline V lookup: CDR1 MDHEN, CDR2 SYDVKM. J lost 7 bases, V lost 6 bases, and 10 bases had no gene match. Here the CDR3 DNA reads TGTGCCAGCAGCAACACAATGACTAGCGGAGAGCAGTACGTC. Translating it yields CASSNTMTSGEQYV.

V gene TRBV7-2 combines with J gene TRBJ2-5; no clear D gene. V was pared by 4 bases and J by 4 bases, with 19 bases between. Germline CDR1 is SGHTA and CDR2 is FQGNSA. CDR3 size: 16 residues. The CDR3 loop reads CASSSPTVGSIETQYF. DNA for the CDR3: TGTGCCAGCAGCTCCCCGACCGTGGGTTCTATAGAGACCCAGTACTTC.

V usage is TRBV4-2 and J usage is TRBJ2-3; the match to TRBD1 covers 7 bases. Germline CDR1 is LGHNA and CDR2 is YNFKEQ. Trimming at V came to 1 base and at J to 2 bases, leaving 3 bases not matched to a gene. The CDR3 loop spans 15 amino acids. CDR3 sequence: CASSQVDRLTDTQYF. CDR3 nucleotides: TGTGCCAGCAGCCAAGTGGACAGGCTCACAGATACGCAGTATTTT.

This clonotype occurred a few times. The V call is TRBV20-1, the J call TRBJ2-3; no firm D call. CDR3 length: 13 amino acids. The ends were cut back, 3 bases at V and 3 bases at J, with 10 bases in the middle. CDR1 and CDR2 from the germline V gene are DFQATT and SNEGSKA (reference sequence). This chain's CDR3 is CSASLTTTDTQYF. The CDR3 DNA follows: TGCAGTGCTAGTCTCACTACAACAGATACGCAGTATTTT.

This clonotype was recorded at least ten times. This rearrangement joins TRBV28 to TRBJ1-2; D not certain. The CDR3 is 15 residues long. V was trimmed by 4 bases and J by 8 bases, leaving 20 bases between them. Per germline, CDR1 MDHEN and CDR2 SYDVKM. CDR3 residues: CASSSISAVGRGYTF. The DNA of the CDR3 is TGTGCCAGCAGTTCGATAAGCGCGGTTGGGCGCGGCTACACCTTC.

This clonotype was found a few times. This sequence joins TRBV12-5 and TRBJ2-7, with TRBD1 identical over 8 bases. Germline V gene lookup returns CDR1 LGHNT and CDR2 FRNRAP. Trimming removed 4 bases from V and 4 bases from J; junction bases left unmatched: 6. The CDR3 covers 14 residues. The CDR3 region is CASGSGDRIYEQYF. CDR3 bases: TGTGCTAGTGGTTCGGGGGACAGGATATACGAGCAGTACTTC.